This entry features one TCR beta chain sequence. Seattle researchers signed up patients amid active infection and tracked them longitudinally. Assay: immunoSEQ multiplex PCR; the TCRdb copy retains only in-frame clones and omits some. Among approximately 200,000 clones listed, 85% to 95% were seen once. The sample comes from a study of blood T cell repertoires in COVID-19. Study overall: The United States, Italy and Spain provided the acute and convalescent COVID-19 samples.

CDR1 and CDR2 (germline): SGDLS, YYNGEE. CDR3 size: 15 residues. With 3 bases removed from V and 1 base from J, the gap between germline ends came to 13 bases. Sequencing input: peripheral blood. The sequence was collected from a man aged 25 to 45 with COVID-19, enrolled during active disease. The chain couples TRBV9 to TRBJ1-1; D not resolved. As DNA, the CDR3 is TGTGCCAGCAGCGCCCTCGGGGTGGCGAACACTGAAGCTTTCTTT. This codes for CASSALGVANTEAFF.